This TCR beta chain was identified in a study of blood T cell repertoires in COVID-19. The protocol was immunoSEQ multiplex PCR, while the TCRdb copy is restricted to in-frame clones and leaves out a portion. The sample has 200,000 to 250,000 clones, 83% seen once. Deletions cut 0 bases from V and 4 bases from J, with 7 bases between. The CDR3 sequence is 14 residues long. Germline-derived CDR1 and CDR2 are SGHDT and YYEEEE. The receptor's source is a woman aged 45-65 years with acute or convalescent COVID-19. The sequenced material came from peripheral blood. The rearrangement joins TRBV5-6 to TRBJ2-2; D gene ambiguous. The CDR3, as DNA: TGTGCCAGCAGCTTGGGAGAGTCCACCGGGGAGCTGTTTTTT. It codes for CASSLGESTGELFF.